A single count supports the clone carrying this TCR beta chain. CDR3 and TCR beta VDJ profiling relied on genomic DNA as the template. Via MiXCR, TCRdb re-called the reads, giving one row per CDR3 protein. Of some 150,000 distinct CDR3 sequences listed, roughly two thirds are singletons. The sample belongs to a study of CD8+CD57+ T cells in acquired aplastic anemia. Study details: Isolated CD4+ and CD8+ cells, once sorted, yielded DNA averaging roughly 3 ug.

Germline assignment: CDR1 SNHLY and CDR2 FYNNEI. The CDR3 is 12 residues long. Trimming cost V 4 bases and J 1 base, with 4 bases left between them. CD8+CD57+ cell expansion, shown by flow cytometry, had occurred in the patients selected for sequencing. V usage is TRBV2 and J usage is TRBJ1-1; D is uncertain. The sequenced sample consisted of sorted CD4+, CD8+, or CD8+CD57+ T cells (not recorded which) from PBMCs. This receptor was taken from a human donor with aplastic anemia. As DNA, the CDR3 is TGTGCCAGCAGTGGCGGGAACACTGAAGCTTTCTTT. This translates into CASSGGNTEAFF.